The 22 T cell receptor beta chains below come from one sample, sequenced in a study of CD8 T cells in Susac syndrome. Reverse transcription of about 0.5 to 1 ug RNA used random hexamers. TCRdb ran MiXCR on the immunoSEQ multiplex PCR reads and lists one entry per CDR3 protein. Here the sample spans some 240,000 distinct CDR3 sequences, approximately 95% being singletons. The specimen was CD4+ T cells from PBMCs. These receptors originate from a human donor with Susac syndrome.

V gene TRBV28 combines with J gene TRBJ1-5; 7 nucleotides align to TRBD1. Germline V gene data show CDR1 as MDHEN and CDR2 as SYDVKM. This CDR3 has 13 amino acids. Trimming removed 6 bases from V and 7 bases from J; junction bases left unmatched: 6. The CDR3 is CASRKTGSQPQHF. In DNA form, the CDR3 reads TGTGCCAGCAGAAAGACAGGGTCCCAGCCCCAGCATTTT.

The chain couples TRBV5-6 to TRBJ2-1, with TRBD2 identical over 7 bases. This CDR3 comprises 16 residues. Trimming cost V 1 base and J 5 bases; bases outside gene matches: 9. Germline CDR1 reads SGHDT; CDR2 reads YYEEEE. The CDR3 protein is CASSLRAGSTNNEQFF. CDR3 nucleotide sequence: TGTGCCAGCAGCTTGCGAGCGGGATCCACAAACAATGAGCAGTTCTTC. The entire variable domain, with the rest obtained from reference TRBV5-6 and TRBJ2-1, is as follows: DAGVTQSPTHLIKTRGQQVTLRCSPKSGHDTVSWYQQALGQGPQFIFQYYEEEERQRGNFPDRFSGHQFPNYSSELNVNALLLGDSALYLCASSLRAGSTNNEQFFGPGTRLTVL.

The chain is built from TRBV9 and TRBJ1-1, with D possibly being TRBD1 (6 bases). Germline loops: CDR1 SGDLS, CDR2 YYNGEE. Trimming took 3 bases from V and 7 from J, leaving 13 bases between them. The CDR3 is 13 amino acids. CDR3 amino acids: CASSAERGGEAFF. The DNA for the CDR3 is TGTGCCAGCAGCGCGGAGAGGGGGGGTGAAGCTTTCTTT.

The chain combines TRBV23-1 with TRBJ2-3, with TRBD1 matching over 8 bases. TRBV23-1 is an ORF, and what it does is uncertain. V was clipped by 10 bases and J by 5 bases; unmatched bases: 14. This CDR3 has 15 amino acids. CDR3 residues: CATRSGQGRRDTQYF. CDR3 nucleotide sequence: TGCGCCACCAGGTCCGGACAGGGTCGTCGAGATACGCAGTATTTT.

The chain is built from TRBV29-1 and TRBJ2-5; no reliable D call. The CDR3 covers 14 residues. Germline values: CDR1 SQVTM, CDR2 ANQGSEA. V shed 7 bases and J shed 2 bases, with 17 bases lying between them. The CDR3 loop is CSAGSWAWQETQYF. Written as DNA, the CDR3 is TGCAGCGCCGGGTCTTGGGCGTGGCAAGAGACCCAGTACTTC.

The V gene is TRBV20-1, the J gene TRBJ1-5; D call uncertain. The CDR3 contains 12 residues. The germline V and J ends were trimmed by 6 bases and 7 bases, with 13 bases remaining between them. CDR1 is DFQATT and CDR2 is SNEGSKA in the germline V gene (reference sequence). CDR3 loop: CSAPQGGQPQHF. CDR3 bases: TGCAGTGCACCGCAAGGAGGACAGCCCCAGCATTTT.

V and J are TRBV12-3 or TRBV12-4 and TRBJ2-3; 13 nucleotides agree with TRBD2. Germline trimming cut 6 bases from V and 6 bases from J; bases unmatched to any gene: 6. The CDR3 loop spans 15 amino acids. CDR3: CASSRGLAGVDTQYF. The CDR3 nucleotides read TGTGCCAGCAGCCGTGGACTAGCGGGAGTGGATACGCAGTATTTT.

V usage is TRBV29-1 and J usage is TRBJ2-2, with D unclear. Germline CDR1 reads SQVTM; CDR2 reads ANQGSEA. The CDR3 covers 14 residues. With 4 bases removed from V and 0 bases from J, the gap between germline ends came to 9 bases. CDR3 amino acids: CSVAFGTNTGELFF. The DNA of the CDR3 is TGCAGCGTTGCGTTCGGAACGAACACCGGGGAGCTGTTTTTT.

The CDR3 region is CASSYSAVSHTQYF. The CDR3 DNA follows: TGTGCCAGCAGTTACTCTGCAGTCAGTCATACGCAGTATTTT. This sequence joins TRBV6-5 and TRBJ2-3, with D unclear. CDR1 and CDR2 from the germline V gene are MNHEY and SVGAGI. CDR3 size: 14 residues. V was shortened by 0 bases and J by 7 bases, with 11 bases between the two germline ends.

This clonotype appeared once. The chain uses TRBV12-3 or TRBV12-4 and TRBJ1-5; D call uncertain. V was trimmed by 3 bases and J by 4 bases, leaving 13 bases between them. This CDR3 has 15 amino acids. The CDR3 DNA is TGTGCCAGCAGTTTCATGGAAGGGAGGAATCAGCCCCAGCATTTT. This sequence encodes CASSFMEGRNQPQHF.

The chain carries TRBV28 and TRBJ1-5; TRBD1 is a possible D gene (5 bases). The V end was cut by 5 bases, the J end by 0 bases, with 11 bases between. CDR3 length: 15 residues. Germline values: CDR1 MDHEN, CDR2 SYDVKM. CDR3 residues: CASSRPGPSNQPQHF. In DNA form, the CDR3 reads TGTGCCAGCAGTCGACCGGGACCTAGCAATCAGCCCCAGCATTTT. The variable domain in full, with the rest retrieved from reference TRBV28 and TRBJ1-5, is DVKVTQSSRYLVKRTGEKVFLECVQDMDHENMFWYRQDPGLGLRLIYFSYDVKMKEKGDIPEGYSVSREKKERFSLILESASTNQTSMYLCASSRPGPSNQPQHFGDGTRLSIL.

J is TRBJ2-5 and V is TRBV2; D may correspond to TRBD1 or TRBD2 (5 bases each). Trimming left V 8 bases short and J 5 bases short, with 6 bases between. Per germline, CDR1 SNHLY and CDR2 FYNNEI. The CDR3 sequence is 10 residues long. As DNA, the CDR3 is TGTGCCAGCTGGGGGGAGACCCAGTACTTC. Residues: CASWGETQYF. The full variable domain, with the rest looked up from reference TRBV2 and TRBJ2-5, is EPEVTQTPSHQVTQMGQEVILRCVPISNHLYFYWYRQILGQKVEFLVSFYNNEISEKSEIFDDQFSVERPDGSNFTLKIRSTKLEDSAMYFCASWGETQYFGPGTRLLVL.

The J gene is TRBJ2-7, the V gene TRBV5-1, with 7 positions matching TRBD1. The V gene's germline CDR1 is SGHRS and CDR2 YFSETQ. CDR3 length equals 14 residues. V gave up 3 bases and J gave up 2 bases; unmatched junction bases: 5. DNA for the CDR3: TGCGCCAGCAGCTCGACAGGGCCGACCTACGAGCAGTACTTC. Protein sequence: CASSSTGPTYEQYF.

The chain has TRBV6-6 and TRBJ1-1; D ambiguous. The V gene's germline CDR1 is MNHNY and CDR2 SVGAGI (reference sequence). V was pared by 6 bases and J by 6 bases, with 2 bases between. The CDR3 is 9 residues long. The CDR3 bases are TGTGCCAGCAGGTCTGAAGCTTTCTTT. This codes for CASRSEAFF.

In regard to this clonotype: The junction differs from germline at one of its ends, possibly a read error. This chain joins TRBV7-3 and TRBJ2-5; 8 positions agree with TRBD1. This CDR3 has 14 amino acids. CDR1 and CDR2 (germline): SGHTA, FQGTGA. In nucleotides, the CDR3 is TGTGCCAGCAGCTCCGGACAGGGTCAAGAGGCCCAGTACTTC. Protein product: CASSSGQGQEAQYF. Variable domain in full (rest from reference TRBV7-3 and TRBJ2-5): GAGVSQTPSNKVTEKGKYVELRCDPISGHTALYWYRQSLGQGPEFLIYFQGTGAADDSGLPNDRFFAVRPEGSVSTLKIQRTERGDSAVYLCASSSGQGQEAQYFGPGTRLLVL.

This chain joins TRBV4-2 and TRBJ2-7, with 7 bases fitting TRBD2. The CDR3 covers 13 residues. Germline V gene sequence: CDR1 LGHNA, CDR2 YNFKEQ. V shed 4 bases, J shed 7 bases, and the junction held 7 bases outside the gene matches. This chain's CDR3 is CASSPGRGGEQYF. The CDR3 DNA follows: TGTGCCAGCAGCCCGGGGAGGGGCGGAGAGCAGTACTTC.

The rearrangement uses TRBV6-5 and TRBJ2-2; the D gene could be TRBD1 or TRBD2 (5 bases each). Per the germline V gene, CDR1 is MNHEY and CDR2 is SVGAGI. V was shortened by 6 bases and J by 7 bases, with 12 bases between the two germline ends. The CDR3 length is 13 residues. The chain's CDR3 is CASRNRDGGELFF. DNA for the CDR3: TGTGCCAGCAGAAACCGGGACGGCGGGGAGCTGTTTTTT.

V and J are TRBV20-1 and TRBJ2-1; D is possibly TRBD1 or TRBD2 (5 bases each). V lost 6 bases, J lost 2 bases, and 11 bases lay in between. There are 13 residues in the CDR3. CDR1 is DFQATT and CDR2 is SNEGSKA in the germline V gene (reference sequence). The CDR3 sequence is CSAAGTTYNEQFF. As DNA, the CDR3 is TGCAGTGCCGCCGGGACCACCTACAATGAGCAGTTCTTC.

The rearrangement uses TRBV20-1 and TRBJ2-7; TRBD1 matches at 7 bases. The CDR3 loop spans 13 amino acids. V lost 2 bases to trimming and J lost 2 bases; unmatched junction nucleotides: 3. Germline values: CDR1 DFQATT, CDR2 SNEGSKA (reference sequence). The CDR3 reads CSARWTGTYEQYF. As DNA, the CDR3 is TGCAGTGCTAGATGGACAGGTACCTACGAGCAGTACTTC.

Written as DNA, the CDR3 is TGTGCCAGCAGCTTCGCCGATTCCTACGAGCAGTACTTC. Its protein product is CASSFADSYEQYF. V usage is TRBV7-3 and J usage is TRBJ2-7; no clear D. The V end lost 3 bases, the J end lost 1 base, and 7 bases lay between the germline ends. The CDR3 length is 13 residues. The V gene's germline CDR1 is SGHTA and CDR2 FQGTGA.

This clonotype was seen only a few times. The chain has TRBV29-1 and TRBJ2-5, with D perhaps TRBD1 (5 bases). From germline, CDR1 is SQVTM and CDR2 ANQGSEA. Trimming removed 3 bases from V and 5 bases from J, with 13 bases in between. The CDR3 consists of 13 residues. In nucleotides, the CDR3 is TGCAGCGTTGACGGGTGGACAAGGGAGACCCAGTACTTC. Protein sequence: CSVDGWTRETQYF.

The V and J genes are TRBV30 and TRBJ1-1; unclear D gene. V was pared by 3 bases and J by 7 bases, with 9 bases between. The germline V gene has CDR1 GTSNPN and CDR2 SVGIG (reference sequence). The CDR3 runs to 11 residues. In DNA, the CDR3 is TGTGCCTGGAGGGGCTTGCATGAAGCTTTCTTT. This translates into CAWRGLHEAFF.